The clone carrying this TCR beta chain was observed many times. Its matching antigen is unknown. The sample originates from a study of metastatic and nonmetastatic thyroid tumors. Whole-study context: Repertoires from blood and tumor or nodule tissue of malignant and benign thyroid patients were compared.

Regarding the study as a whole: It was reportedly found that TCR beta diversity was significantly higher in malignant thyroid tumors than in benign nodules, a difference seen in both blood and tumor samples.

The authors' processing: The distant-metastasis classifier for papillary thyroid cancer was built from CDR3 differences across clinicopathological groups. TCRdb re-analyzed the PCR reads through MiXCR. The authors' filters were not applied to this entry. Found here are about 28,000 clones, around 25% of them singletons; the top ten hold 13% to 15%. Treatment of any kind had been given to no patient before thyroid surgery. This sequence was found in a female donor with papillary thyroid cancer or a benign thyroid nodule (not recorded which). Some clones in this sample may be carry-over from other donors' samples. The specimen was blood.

The CDR3 DNA sequence: TGTGCCTGGAGTGCAGACAGGGGCGCCAAAAACATTCAGTACTTC. Its translation: CAWSADRGAKNIQYF. The chain has TRBV30 and TRBJ2-4; TRBD1 matches at 8 bases. Trimming at V came to 1 base and at J to 1 base, leaving 3 bases not matched to a gene. Germline lookup yields CDR1 GTSNPN and CDR2 SVGIG (reference sequence). This CDR3 comprises 15 residues.